This entry lists 5 T cell receptor beta chains sequenced from one sample in a study of molecular identifiers for immune sequencing clone quantification (dated by TCRdb to the late 2010s). The library was obtained by PCR. The reads were generated on an Illumina HiSeq 4000. TCRdb passed the public sequencing reads through fastp at Q25 and MiXCR, retaining productive beta sequences. Rows merge per CDR3 protein into single entries with the most common DNA and genes. This sample holds 7,500 to 10,000 distinct CDR3 sequences; 13% to 15% were observed only once. The ten largest clones represent roughly 1.5% of the sample. What was sequenced was naive CD8+ T cells from blood, with Jurkat cell RNA spiked in. The cell subset or site label on this specimen signifies: FACS-sorted CD8+CD4-CCR7+CD45RA+ naive T cells. The receptors originated from a human donor in good health. Some libraries in this study had Jurkat cell RNA spiked in.

By share, this clonotype counts as medium-sized. The chain is built from TRBV7-2 and TRBJ1-2; tentative D call: TRBD1 (6 bases). Trimming took off 5 bases at V and 8 bases at J, with 24 bases between the two ends. Germline V CDR1 and CDR2: SGHTA, FQGNSA. CDR3 length equals 16 residues. The CDR3 here is CASSTLRGIGATGYTF. In DNA, the CDR3 is TGTGCCAGCAGCACCCTTAGGGGGATAGGTGCTACCGGCTACACCTTC.

This clonotype was seen many times. This chain joins TRBV6-1 and TRBJ2-7; possibly TRBD1 for D (6 bases). The CDR3 consists of 16 residues. The germline gives CDR1 MNHNS, CDR2 SASEGT. Deletions cut 1 base from V and 2 bases from J, with 15 bases between. The CDR3 region is CASSEEVDSQTYEQYF. The CDR3 DNA sequence: TGTGCCAGCAGTGAAGAAGTGGACAGCCAAACCTACGAGCAGTACTTC.

This clonotype counts as medium-sized. The DNA of the CDR3 is TGTGCCAGCAGTGAAGGGTCCAGCCCAGATACGCAGTATTTT. Its protein is CASSEGSSPDTQYF. The J gene is TRBJ2-3, the V gene TRBV2; D gene unclear. Trimming shortened V by 1 base and J by 4 bases, and 9 bases separated the two germline ends. Per the germline V gene, CDR1 is SNHLY and CDR2 is FYNNEI. The CDR3 is 14 amino acids.

This clonotype was counted ten times or more. The rearrangement joins TRBV7-4 to TRBJ1-2, with TRBD1 identical over 10 bases. The V and J ends lost 2 bases and 8 bases, in that order; junction bases with no gene match: 17. CDR3 length: 18 amino acids. CDR1 is SGHVT and CDR2 is SQSDAQ in the germline V gene. The CDR3 DNA reads TGTGCCAGCAGCTTAAAATGGAAGGGACAGGGGCCTGGGGACGGCTACACCTTC. Amino acids: CASSLKWKGQGPGDGYTF.

In its sample, this clonotype is medium-sized. The chain joins TRBV5-5 to TRBJ2-7; TRBD2 might be the D (5 bases). CDR1 SGHKS and CDR2 YYEKEE come from the germline V gene (reference sequence). The CDR3 sequence is 14 residues long. V was trimmed by 0 bases and J by 3 bases, leaving 10 bases between them. The CDR3 loop is CASSLAFGSYEQYF. CDR3 nucleotide sequence: TGTGCCAGCAGCTTGGCCTTTGGGAGCTACGAGCAGTACTTC.